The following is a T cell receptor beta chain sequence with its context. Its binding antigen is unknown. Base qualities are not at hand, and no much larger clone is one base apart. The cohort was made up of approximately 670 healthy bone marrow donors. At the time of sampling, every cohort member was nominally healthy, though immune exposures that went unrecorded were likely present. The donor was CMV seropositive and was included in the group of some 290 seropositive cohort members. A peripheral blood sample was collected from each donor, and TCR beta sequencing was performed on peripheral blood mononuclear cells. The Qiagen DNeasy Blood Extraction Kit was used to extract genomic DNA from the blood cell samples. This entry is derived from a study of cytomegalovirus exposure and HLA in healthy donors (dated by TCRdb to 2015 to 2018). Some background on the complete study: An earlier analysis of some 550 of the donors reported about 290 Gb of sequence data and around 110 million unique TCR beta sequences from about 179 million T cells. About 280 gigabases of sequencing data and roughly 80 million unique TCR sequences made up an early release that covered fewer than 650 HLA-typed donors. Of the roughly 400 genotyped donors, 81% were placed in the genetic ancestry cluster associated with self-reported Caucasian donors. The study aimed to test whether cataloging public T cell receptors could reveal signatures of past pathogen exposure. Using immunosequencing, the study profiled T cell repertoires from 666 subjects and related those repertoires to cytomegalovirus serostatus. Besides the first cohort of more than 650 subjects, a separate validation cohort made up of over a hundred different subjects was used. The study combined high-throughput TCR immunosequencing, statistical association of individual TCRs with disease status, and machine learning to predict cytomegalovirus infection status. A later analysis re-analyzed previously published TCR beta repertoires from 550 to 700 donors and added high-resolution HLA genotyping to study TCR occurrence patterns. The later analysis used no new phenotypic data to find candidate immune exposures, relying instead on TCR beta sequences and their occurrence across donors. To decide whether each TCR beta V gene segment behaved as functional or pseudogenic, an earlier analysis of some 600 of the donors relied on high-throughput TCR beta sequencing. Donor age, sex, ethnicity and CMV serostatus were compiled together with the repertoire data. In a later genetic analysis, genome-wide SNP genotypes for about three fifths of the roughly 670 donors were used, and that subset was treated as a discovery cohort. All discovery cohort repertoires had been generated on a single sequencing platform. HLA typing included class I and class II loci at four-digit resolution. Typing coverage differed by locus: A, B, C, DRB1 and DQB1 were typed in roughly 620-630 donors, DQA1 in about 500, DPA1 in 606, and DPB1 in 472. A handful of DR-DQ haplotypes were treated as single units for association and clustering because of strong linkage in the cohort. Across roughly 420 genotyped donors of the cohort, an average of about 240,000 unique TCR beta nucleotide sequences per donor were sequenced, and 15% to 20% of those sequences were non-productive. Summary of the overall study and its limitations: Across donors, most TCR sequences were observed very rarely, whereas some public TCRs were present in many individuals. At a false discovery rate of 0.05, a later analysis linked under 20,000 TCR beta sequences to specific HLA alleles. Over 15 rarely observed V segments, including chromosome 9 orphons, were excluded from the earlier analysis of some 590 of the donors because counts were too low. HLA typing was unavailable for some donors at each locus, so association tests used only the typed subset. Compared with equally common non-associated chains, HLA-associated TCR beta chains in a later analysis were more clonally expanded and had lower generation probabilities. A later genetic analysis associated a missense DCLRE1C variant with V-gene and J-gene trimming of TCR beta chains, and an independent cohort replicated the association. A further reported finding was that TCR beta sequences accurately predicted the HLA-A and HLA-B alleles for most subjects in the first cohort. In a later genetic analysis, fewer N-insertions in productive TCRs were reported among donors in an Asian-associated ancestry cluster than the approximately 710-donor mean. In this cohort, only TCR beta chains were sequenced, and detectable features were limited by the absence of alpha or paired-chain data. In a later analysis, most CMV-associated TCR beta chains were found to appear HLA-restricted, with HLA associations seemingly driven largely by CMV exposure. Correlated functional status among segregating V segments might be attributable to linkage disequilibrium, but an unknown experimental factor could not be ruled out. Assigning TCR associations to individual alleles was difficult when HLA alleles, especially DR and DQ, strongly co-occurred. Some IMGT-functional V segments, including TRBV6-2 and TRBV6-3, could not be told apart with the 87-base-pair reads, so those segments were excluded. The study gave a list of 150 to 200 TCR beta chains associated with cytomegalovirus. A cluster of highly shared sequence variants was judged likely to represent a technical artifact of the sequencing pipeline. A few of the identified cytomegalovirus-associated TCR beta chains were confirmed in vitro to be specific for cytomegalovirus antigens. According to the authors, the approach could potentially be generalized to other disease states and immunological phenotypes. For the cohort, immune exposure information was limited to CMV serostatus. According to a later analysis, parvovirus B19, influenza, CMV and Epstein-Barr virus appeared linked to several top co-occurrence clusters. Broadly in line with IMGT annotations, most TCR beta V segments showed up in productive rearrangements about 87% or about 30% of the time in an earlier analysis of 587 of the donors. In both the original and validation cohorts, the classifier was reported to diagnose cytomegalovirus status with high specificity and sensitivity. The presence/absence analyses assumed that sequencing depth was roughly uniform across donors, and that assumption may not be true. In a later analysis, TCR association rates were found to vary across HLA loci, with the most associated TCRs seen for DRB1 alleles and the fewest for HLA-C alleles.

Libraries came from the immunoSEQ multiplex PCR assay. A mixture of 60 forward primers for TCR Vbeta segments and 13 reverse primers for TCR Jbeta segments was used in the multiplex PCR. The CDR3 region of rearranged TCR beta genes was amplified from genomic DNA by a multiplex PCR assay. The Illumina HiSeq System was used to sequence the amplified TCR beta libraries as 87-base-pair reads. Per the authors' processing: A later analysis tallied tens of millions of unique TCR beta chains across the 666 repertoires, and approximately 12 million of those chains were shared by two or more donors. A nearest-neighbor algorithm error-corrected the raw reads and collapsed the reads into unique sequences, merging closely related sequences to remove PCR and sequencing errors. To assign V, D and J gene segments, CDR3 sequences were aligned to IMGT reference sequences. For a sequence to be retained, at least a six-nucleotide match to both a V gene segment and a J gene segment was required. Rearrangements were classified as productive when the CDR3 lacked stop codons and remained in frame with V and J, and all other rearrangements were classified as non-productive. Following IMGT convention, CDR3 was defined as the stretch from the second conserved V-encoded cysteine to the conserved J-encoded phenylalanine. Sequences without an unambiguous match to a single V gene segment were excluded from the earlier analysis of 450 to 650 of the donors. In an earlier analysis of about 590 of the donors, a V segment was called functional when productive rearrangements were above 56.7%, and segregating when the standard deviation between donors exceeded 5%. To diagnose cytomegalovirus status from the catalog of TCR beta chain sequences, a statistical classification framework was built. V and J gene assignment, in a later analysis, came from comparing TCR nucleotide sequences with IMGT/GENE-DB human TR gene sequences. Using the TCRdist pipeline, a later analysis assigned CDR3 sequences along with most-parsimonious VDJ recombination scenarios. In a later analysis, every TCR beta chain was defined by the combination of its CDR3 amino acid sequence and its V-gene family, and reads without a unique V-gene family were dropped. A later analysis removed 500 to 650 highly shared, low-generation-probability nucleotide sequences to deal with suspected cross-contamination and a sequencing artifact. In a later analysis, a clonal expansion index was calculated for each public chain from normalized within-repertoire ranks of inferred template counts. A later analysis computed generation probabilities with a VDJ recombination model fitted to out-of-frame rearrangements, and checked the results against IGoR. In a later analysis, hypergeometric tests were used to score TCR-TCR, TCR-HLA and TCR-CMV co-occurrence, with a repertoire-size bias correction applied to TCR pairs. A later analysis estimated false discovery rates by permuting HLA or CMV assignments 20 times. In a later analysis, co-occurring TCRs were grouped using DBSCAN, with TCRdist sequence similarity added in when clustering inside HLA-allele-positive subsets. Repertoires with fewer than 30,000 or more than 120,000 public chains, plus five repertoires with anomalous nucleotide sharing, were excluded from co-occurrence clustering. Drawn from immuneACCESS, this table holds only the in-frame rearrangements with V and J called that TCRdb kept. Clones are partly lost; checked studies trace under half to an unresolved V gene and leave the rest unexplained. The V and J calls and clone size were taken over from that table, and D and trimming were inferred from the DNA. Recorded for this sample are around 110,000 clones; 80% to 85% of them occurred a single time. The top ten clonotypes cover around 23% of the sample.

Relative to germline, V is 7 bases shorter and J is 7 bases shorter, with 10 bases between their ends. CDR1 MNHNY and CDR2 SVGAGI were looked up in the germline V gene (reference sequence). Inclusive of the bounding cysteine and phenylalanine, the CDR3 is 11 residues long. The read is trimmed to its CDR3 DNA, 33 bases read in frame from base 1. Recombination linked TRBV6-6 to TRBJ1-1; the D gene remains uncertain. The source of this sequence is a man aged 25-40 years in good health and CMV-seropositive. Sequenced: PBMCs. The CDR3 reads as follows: CASTIEGEAFF. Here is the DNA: TGTGCCAGCACCATCGAGGGTGAAGCTTTCTTT.